The 20 T cell receptor beta chains below all came from one sample that was sequenced in a study of somatic mutations in cytotoxic T cells in rheumatoid arthritis. Here immunoSEQ multiplex PCR was the method, and the copy in TCRdb shows in-frame clones only, minus some. Of 11,000 or so clones listed, over 70% are singletons. Source material: CD8+ T cells sorted from blood. These receptors were collected from a man aged 65 to 79 in good health.

In this sample, this clone is medium-sized (0.01 to 0.1%). CDR3 sequence (DNA): TGTGCCAGCAGCCTAGCGGGAGGGAGTGGCGCAGATACGCAGTATTTT. It translates to CASSLAGGSGADTQYF. The chain employs TRBV6-4 and TRBJ2-3; 12 bases match TRBD2. CDR3 size: 16 residues. Trimming took 6 bases from V and 4 from J; bases not matched to a gene: 8. Germline lookup yields CDR1 MRHNA and CDR2 SNTAGT.

The chain uses TRBV9 and TRBJ2-2; 8 positions agree with TRBD1. CDR1 is SGDLS and CDR2 is YYNGEE in the germline V gene. V was clipped by 4 bases and J by 2 bases; unmatched bases: 10. CDR3 length: 17 amino acids. CDR3 protein: CASSPSLDRVNTGELFF. CDR3 DNA: TGTGCCAGCAGCCCTTCTCTGGACAGGGTCAACACCGGGGAGCTGTTTTTT.

This clone was recorded only once. J is TRBJ2-7 and V is TRBV28; D unclear. V was pared by 2 bases and J by 2 bases, with 13 bases between. CDR3 size: 15 residues. CDR1 MDHEN and CDR2 SYDVKM come from the germline V gene. The CDR3 loop reads CASSLRPIFTYEQYF. The CDR3 DNA reads TGTGCCAGCAGTTTACGGCCCATCTTCACCTACGAGCAGTACTTC.

This clone has a handful of counts. The chain links TRBV5-6 to TRBJ1-3; no definite D call. The germline V gene encodes CDR1 SGHDT and CDR2 YYEEEE. V gave up 1 base and J gave up 7 bases, with 12 bases separating them. The length of the CDR3 is 14 residues. CDR3 nucleotide sequence: TGTGCCAGCAGCTTGCTCTCTGGCTCTAACACCATATATTTT. Amino acids: CASSLLSGSNTIYF.

This clone came up once. This rearrangement joins TRBV11-2 to TRBJ1-1; D possibly corresponds to TRBD1 (5 bases). V lost 6 bases and J 3 bases, leaving 17 bases between the germline ends. Per germline, CDR1 SGHAT and CDR2 FQNNGV. The CDR3 spans 15 residues. The DNA for the CDR3 is TGTGCCAGCAGGGTCCCCGGGGCTCCGGACACTGAAGCTTTCTTT. Amino acid sequence: CASRVPGAPDTEAFF.

This clone was recorded a few times. This chain joins TRBV6-5 and TRBJ1-2; 7 bases map to TRBD1. With 5 bases clipped from V and 4 bases from J, the junction kept 7 bases outside the gene matches. This CDR3 region has 14 residues. The V gene's germline CDR1 is MNHEY and CDR2 SVGAGI. CDR3 bases: TGTGCCAGCAGTAGACAGGGCGGACGCTATGGCTACACCTTC. This codes for CASSRQGGRYGYTF.

This sequence joins TRBV6-6 and TRBJ1-4; the D gene is possibly TRBD1 (5 bases). CDR3 length equals 14 residues. Germline V gives CDR1 MNHNY, CDR2 SVGAGI (reference sequence). The V and J ends lost 7 bases and 7 bases respectively, with 16 bases between them. The CDR3 bases are TGTGCCAGCATCCGACGGGGCCTCGGTGAAAAACTGTTTTTT. This translates into CASIRRGLGEKLFF.

This clone has a handful of counts. The genes are TRBV10-3 and TRBJ1-6; D unclear. This CDR3 contains 13 residues. V was cut by 10 bases and J by 7 bases, with 14 bases left in between. The germline V gene has CDR1 ENHRY and CDR2 SYGVKD. CDR3 in amino acids: CATKRDTNSPLHF. CDR3 coding DNA: TGTGCCACCAAACGTGACACCAATTCACCCCTCCACTTT.

This rearrangement joins TRBV7-2 to TRBJ1-1; no reliable D call. Between the trimmed V and J ends, which lost 0 bases and 0 bases, there was a span of 8 bases. The CDR3 totals 15 residues. Looked up from germline, CDR1 is SGHTA and CDR2 is FQGNSA. The DNA of the CDR3 is TGTGCCAGCAGCTTAGCAGGCGCTATGAACACTGAAGCTTTCTTT. Amino acid sequence: CASSLAGAMNTEAFF.

Written as DNA, the CDR3 is TGCGCCAGCAGCCTCGAGAGACACTCTGGGGCCAACGTCCTGACTTTC. As protein: CASSLERHSGANVLTF. This chain uses TRBV4-3 with TRBJ2-6; D gene unclear. The CDR3 runs to 16 residues. The V end was cut by 4 bases, the J end by 0 bases, with 10 bases between. Germline CDR1 is LGHNA and CDR2 is YSLEER.

This clone was observed a handful of times. In nucleotides, the CDR3 is TGTGCCAGCAGGAAACAGGGCAATCAGCCCCAGCATTTT. As protein: CASRKQGNQPQHF. The chain employs TRBV21-1 and TRBJ1-5; TRBD1 is the table's D call and was not checked against the DNA. TRBV21-1 is a pseudogene segment. This CDR3 is built from 13 residues.

V is TRBV4-1 and J is TRBJ1-1; TRBD1 might be the D (5 bases). CDR3 length equals 15 residues. V lost 0 bases, J lost 7 bases, and 15 bases lay in between. CDR1 is MGHRA and CDR2 is YSYEKL in the germline V gene. Here the CDR3 reads CASSQEGSGAGEAFF. The CDR3 DNA follows: TGCGCCAGCAGCCAAGAAGGCTCCGGGGCTGGTGAAGCTTTCTTT.

The gene calls are TRBV30 and TRBJ2-3; D remains unclear. The germline CDR1 and CDR2 sequences are GTSNPN and SVGIG (reference sequence). This CDR3 contains 15 residues. V lost 2 bases and J 3 bases, leaving 15 bases between the germline ends. The CDR3 region is CAWSFDRVPTDTQYF. The CDR3 DNA follows: TGTGCCTGGAGTTTCGACCGGGTCCCAACAGATACGCAGTATTTT.

This clone appeared a few times. The chain is built from TRBV7-9 and TRBJ1-4; D is unresolved. Between the trimmed V and J ends, which lost 5 bases and 8 bases, there was a span of 15 bases. The CDR3 is 14 amino acids. CDR1 SEHNR and CDR2 FQNEAQ come from the germline V gene (reference sequence). CDR3 nucleotides: TGTGCCAGCAGCGCGGCAAGGGCGGAAGAAAAACTGTTTTTT. This gives the protein CASSAARAEEKLFF.

The genes are TRBV5-4 and TRBJ2-1; D gene ambiguous. V lost 1 base, J lost 4 bases, and 6 bases lay in between. The CDR3 consists of 13 residues. The germline CDR1 and CDR2 sequences are SGHNT and YYREEE (reference sequence). The CDR3 DNA follows: TGTGCCAGCAGCTTGCACGGTTACAATGAGCAGTTCTTC. This translates into CASSLHGYNEQFF.

This clone was counted between two and nine times. The V gene is TRBV6-4, the J gene TRBJ2-3, with a tentative D call TRBD2 (7 bases). The germline gives CDR1 MRHNA, CDR2 SNTAGT. V was trimmed by 3 bases and J by 2 bases, leaving 12 bases between them. The CDR3 sequence is 15 residues long. CDR3 amino acids: CASSERGGATDTQYF. In nucleotides, the CDR3 is TGTGCCAGCAGTGAAAGAGGGGGGGCCACAGATACGCAGTATTTT.

This chain links TRBV5-1 with TRBJ2-3, with TRBD2 matching 13 bases. Germline loops: CDR1 SGHRS, CDR2 YFSETQ. The CDR3 has 16 amino acids. The trim removed 4 bases at V and 5 bases at J, leaving 7 bases unmatched. Written as DNA, the CDR3 is TGCGCCAGCAGCGAAGGACTAGCGGGAGTCGGAGATACGCAGTATTTT. Its translation is CASSEGLAGVGDTQYF.

This clone was seen once. The chain couples TRBV19 to TRBJ2-6, with TRBD2 matching over 9 bases. V was clipped by 8 bases and J by 0 bases; unmatched bases: 5. Germline V CDR1 and CDR2: LNHDA, SQIVND (reference sequence). CDR3 length: 16 residues. CDR3 protein: CASWGLADSGANVLTF. Written as DNA, the CDR3 is TGTGCCAGTTGGGGACTAGCAGACTCTGGGGCCAACGTCCTGACTTTC.

The CDR3 loop is CASSSRGVAGRLGEQFF. DNA for the CDR3: TGTGCCAGCAGTTCCCGGGGGGTAGCGGGGAGGTTGGGAGAGCAGTTCTTC. The J gene is TRBJ2-1, the V gene TRBV27; 8 bases align to TRBD2. The V segment lost 4 bases and the J segment 10 bases; nucleotides outside the gene matches: 18. The germline gives CDR1 MNHEY, CDR2 SMNVEV (reference sequence). The CDR3 covers 17 residues.

Only one count was recorded for this clone. This chain joins TRBV27 and TRBJ1-5; D is unclear. This CDR3 region has 15 residues. Germline assignment: CDR1 MNHEY and CDR2 SMNVEV (reference sequence). Trimming cost V 0 bases and J 0 bases, with 6 bases left between them. CDR3 protein: CASSLSRYSNQPQHF. In nucleotides, the CDR3 is TGTGCCAGCAGTTTATCGCGATATAGCAATCAGCCCCAGCATTTT.